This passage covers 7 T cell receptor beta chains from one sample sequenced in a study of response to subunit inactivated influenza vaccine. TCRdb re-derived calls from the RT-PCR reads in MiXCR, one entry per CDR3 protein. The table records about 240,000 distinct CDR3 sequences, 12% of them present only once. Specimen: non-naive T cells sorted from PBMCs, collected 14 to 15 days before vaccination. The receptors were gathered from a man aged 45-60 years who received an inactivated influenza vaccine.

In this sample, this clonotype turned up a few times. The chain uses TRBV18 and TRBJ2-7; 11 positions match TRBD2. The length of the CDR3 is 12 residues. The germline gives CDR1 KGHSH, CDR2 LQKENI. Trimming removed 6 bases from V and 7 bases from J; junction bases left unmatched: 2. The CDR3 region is CASSRTSGEQYF. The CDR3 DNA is TGTGCCAGCTCTAGGACTAGCGGGGAGCAGTACTTC.

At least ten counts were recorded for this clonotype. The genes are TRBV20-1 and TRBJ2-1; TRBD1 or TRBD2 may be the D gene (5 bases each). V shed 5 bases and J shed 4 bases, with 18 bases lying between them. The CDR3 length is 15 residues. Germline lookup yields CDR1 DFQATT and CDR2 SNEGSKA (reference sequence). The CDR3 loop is CSAPSGLAAYNEQFF. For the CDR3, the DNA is TGCAGTGCTCCTTCGGGGCTAGCCGCATACAATGAGCAGTTCTTC.

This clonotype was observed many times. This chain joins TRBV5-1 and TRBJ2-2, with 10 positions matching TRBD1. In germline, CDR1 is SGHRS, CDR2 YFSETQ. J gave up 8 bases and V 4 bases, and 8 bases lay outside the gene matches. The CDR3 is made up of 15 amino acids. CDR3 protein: CASSAGTGDTGELFF. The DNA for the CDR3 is TGCGCCAGCAGCGCCGGGACAGGGGATACGGGGGAGCTGTTTTTT.

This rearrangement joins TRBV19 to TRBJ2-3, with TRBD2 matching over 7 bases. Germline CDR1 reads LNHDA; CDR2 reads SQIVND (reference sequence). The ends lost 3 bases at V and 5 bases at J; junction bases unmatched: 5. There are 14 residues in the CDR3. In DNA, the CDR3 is TGTGCCAGTAGTATCAAGCGGGGAGAAGATACGCAGTATTTT. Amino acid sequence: CASSIKRGEDTQYF. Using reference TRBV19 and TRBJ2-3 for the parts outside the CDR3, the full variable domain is DGGITQSPKYLFRKEGQNVTLSCEQNLNHDAMYWYRQDPGQGLRLIYYSQIVNDFQKGDIAEGYSVSREKKESFPLTVTSAQKNPTAFYLCASSIKRGEDTQYFGPGTRLTVL.

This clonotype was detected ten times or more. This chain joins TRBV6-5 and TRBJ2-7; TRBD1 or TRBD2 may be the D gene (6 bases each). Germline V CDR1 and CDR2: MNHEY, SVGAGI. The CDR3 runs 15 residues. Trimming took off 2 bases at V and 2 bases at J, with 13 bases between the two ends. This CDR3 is CASSYGGRITYEQYF. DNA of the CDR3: TGTGCCAGCAGTTACGGGGGGCGCATTACCTACGAGCAGTACTTC.

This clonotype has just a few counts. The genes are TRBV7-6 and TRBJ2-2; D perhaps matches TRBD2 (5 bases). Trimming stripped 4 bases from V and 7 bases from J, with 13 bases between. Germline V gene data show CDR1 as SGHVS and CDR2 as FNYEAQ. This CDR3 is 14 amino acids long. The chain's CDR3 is CASSSLGVDGELFF. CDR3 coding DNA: TGTGCCAGCAGCTCACTAGGAGTCGACGGGGAGCTGTTTTTT.

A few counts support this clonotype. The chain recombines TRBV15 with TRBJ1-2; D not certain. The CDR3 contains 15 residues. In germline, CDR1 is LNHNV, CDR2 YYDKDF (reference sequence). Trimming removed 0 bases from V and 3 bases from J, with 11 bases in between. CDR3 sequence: CATSRDLGSHYGYTF. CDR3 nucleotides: TGTGCCACCAGCAGAGATCTGGGCAGCCACTATGGCTACACCTTC. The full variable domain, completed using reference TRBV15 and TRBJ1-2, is DAMVIQNPRYQVTQFGKPVTLSCSQTLNHNVMYWYQQKSSQAPKLLFHYYDKDFNNEADTPDNFQSRRPNTSFCFLDIRSPGLGDTAMYLCATSRDLGSHYGYTFGSGTRLTVV.